The text below deals with one T cell receptor (beta chain). These data belong to a study of regulatory T cells in long-lasting Graves disease. Time point reported: newly diagnosed GD, antithyroid drugs for less than 3 months. The TCR library was made from RNA that had been extracted from PBMCs in TRIzol. American Thyroid Association guidelines defined Graves' disease diagnosis. The J segment lost 1 base and the V segment lost 4 bases, leaving 10 bases of the junction unmatched. Looked up from germline, CDR1 is GTSNPN and CDR2 is SVGIG (reference sequence). There are 16 residues in the CDR3. Through Arm-PCR of CDR3 regions and iRepertoire HTBI primers, TCR beta libraries were built. TCRdb re-called the multiplex PCR reads through MiXCR, storing one row per CDR3 protein. Of over 200,000 distinct CDR3 sequences in the sample, 15% to 20% were seen once. Separately, the same data were catalogued under a study of T cells in Graves' hyperthyroidism and ophthalmopathy.

Sequences were derived from peripheral blood mononuclear cells (PBMCs), sampled at new diagnosis, from a patient treated with antithyroid drugs. The V call is TRBV30, the J call TRBJ1-1; 9 bases agree with TRBD1. This sequence was found in a woman between 25 and 40 years old with Graves disease. The CDR3 nucleotides read TGTGCCTGGACCCTCCTTGGGGACAGGGCGAACACTGAAGCTTTCTTT. Translating it yields CAWTLLGDRANTEAFF.